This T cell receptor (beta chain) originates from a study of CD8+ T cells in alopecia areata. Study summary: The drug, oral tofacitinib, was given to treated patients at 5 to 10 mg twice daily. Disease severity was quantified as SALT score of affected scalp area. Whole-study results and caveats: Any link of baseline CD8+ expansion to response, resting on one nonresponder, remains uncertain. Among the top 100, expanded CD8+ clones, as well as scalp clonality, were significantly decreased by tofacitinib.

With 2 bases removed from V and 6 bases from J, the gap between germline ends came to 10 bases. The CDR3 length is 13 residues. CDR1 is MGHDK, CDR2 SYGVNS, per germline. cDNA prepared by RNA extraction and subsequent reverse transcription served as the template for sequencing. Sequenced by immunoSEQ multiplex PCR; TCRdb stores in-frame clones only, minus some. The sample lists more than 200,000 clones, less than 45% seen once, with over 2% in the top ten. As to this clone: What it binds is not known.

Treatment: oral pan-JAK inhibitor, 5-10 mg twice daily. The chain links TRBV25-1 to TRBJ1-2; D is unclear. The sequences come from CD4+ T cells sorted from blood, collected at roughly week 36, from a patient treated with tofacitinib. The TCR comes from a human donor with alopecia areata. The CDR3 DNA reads TGTGCCAGCAGTGAACATAGCGGTGATGGCTACACCTTC. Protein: CASSEHSGDGYTF.